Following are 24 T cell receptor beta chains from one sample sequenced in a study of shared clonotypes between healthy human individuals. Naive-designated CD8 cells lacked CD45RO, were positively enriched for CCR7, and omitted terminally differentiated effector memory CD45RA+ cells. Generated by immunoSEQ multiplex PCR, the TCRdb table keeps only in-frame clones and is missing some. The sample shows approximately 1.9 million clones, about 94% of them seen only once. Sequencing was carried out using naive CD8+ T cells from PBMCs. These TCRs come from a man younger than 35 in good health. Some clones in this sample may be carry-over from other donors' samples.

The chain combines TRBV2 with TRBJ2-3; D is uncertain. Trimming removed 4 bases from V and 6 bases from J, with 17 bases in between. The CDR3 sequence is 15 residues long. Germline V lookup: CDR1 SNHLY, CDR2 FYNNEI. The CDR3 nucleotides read TGTGCCAGCAGTGTGGCACAGACCCAACTGGATACGCAGTATTTT. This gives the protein CASSVAQTQLDTQYF. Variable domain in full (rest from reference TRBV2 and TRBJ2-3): EPEVTQTPSHQVTQMGQEVILRCVPISNHLYFYWYRQILGQKVEFLVSFYNNEISEKSEIFDDQFSVERPDGSNFTLKIRSTKLEDSAMYFCASSVAQTQLDTQYFGPGTRLTVL.

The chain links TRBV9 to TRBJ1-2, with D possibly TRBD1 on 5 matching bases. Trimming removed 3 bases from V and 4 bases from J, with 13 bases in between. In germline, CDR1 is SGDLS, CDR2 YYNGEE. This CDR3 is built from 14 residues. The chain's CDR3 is CASSASGGLYGYTF. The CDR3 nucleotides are TGTGCCAGCAGCGCATCGGGGGGTCTCTATGGCTACACCTTC.

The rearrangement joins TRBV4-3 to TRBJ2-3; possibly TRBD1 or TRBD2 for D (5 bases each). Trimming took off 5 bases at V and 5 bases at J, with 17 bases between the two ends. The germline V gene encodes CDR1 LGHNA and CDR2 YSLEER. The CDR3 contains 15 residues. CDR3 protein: CASSARDAIRDTQYF. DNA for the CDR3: TGCGCCAGCAGCGCCCGGGACGCCATAAGAGATACGCAGTATTTT.

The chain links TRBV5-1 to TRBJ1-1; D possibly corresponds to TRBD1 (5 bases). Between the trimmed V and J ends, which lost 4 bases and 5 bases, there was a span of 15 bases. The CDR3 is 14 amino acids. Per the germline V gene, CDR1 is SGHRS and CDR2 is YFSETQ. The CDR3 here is CASSSGLGRTEAFF. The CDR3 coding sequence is TGCGCCAGCAGCAGCGGATTGGGGCGTACTGAAGCTTTCTTT.

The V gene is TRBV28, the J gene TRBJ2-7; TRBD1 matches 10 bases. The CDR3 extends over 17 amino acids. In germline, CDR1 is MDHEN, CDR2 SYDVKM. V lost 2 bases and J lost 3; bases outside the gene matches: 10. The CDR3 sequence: CASSLNPWDRGLYEQYF. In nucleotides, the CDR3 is TGTGCCAGCAGTTTAAATCCCTGGGACAGGGGACTCTACGAGCAGTACTTC.

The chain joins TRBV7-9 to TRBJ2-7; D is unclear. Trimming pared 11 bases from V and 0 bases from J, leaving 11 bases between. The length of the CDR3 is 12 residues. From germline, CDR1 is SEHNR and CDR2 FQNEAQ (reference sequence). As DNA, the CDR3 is TGTGCCGTTTCGGGCTTCTCCTACGAGCAGTACTTC. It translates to CAVSGFSYEQYF.

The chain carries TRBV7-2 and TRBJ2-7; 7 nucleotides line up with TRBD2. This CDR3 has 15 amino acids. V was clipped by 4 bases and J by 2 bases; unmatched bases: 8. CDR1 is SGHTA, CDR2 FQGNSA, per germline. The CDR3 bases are TGTGCCAGCAGCTGGACACCCGGGGGGACCTACGAGCAGTACTTC. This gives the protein CASSWTPGGTYEQYF.

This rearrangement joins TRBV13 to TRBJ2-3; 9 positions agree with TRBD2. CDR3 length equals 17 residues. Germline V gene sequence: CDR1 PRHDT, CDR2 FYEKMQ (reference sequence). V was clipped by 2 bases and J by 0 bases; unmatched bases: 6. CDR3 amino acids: CASSLWASGTSTDTQYF. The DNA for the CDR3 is TGTGCCAGCAGCTTATGGGCTAGCGGGACTAGCACAGATACGCAGTATTTT.

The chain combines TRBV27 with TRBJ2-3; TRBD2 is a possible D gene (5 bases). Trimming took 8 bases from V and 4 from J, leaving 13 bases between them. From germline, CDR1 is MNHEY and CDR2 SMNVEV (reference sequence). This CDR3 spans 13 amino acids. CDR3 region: CASSGESADTQYF. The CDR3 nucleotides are TGTGCCAGCTCTGGGGAGTCGGCAGATACGCAGTATTTT.

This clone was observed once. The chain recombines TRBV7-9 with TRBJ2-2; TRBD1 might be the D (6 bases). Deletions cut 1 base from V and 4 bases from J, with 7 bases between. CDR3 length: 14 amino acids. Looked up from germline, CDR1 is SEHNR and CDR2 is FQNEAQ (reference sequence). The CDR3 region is CASSLDRVTGELFF. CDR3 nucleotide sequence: TGTGCCAGCAGCTTAGACAGGGTCACCGGGGAGCTGTTTTTT.

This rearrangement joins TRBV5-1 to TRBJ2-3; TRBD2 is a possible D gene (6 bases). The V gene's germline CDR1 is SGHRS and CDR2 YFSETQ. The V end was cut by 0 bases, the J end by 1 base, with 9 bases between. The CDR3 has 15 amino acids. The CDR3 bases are TGCGCCAGCAGCTTGGAGGTAGCGGGCACAGATACGCAGTATTTT. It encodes CASSLEVAGTDTQYF.

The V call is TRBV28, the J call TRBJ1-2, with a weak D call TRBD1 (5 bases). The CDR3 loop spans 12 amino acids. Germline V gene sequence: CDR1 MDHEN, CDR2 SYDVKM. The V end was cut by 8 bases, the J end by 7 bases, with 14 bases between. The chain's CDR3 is CASWGGTGGYTF. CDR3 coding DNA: TGTGCCAGCTGGGGGGGTACTGGTGGCTACACCTTC.

CDR3 protein: CASSQGEGGLYNEQFF. The CDR3 region has the DNA TGCGCCAGCAGCCAAGGTGAGGGAGGGCTCTACAATGAGCAGTTCTTC. The genes are TRBV4-1 and TRBJ2-1; 7 positions agree with TRBD2. Losses at the gene ends were 1 base for V and 3 bases for J; bases not matched to a gene: 6. This CDR3 region has 16 residues. From germline, CDR1 is MGHRA and CDR2 YSYEKL.

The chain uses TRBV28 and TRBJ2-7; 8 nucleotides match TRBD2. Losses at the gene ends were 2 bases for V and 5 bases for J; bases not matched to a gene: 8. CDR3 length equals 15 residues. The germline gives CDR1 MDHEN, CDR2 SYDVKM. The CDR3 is CASSLGSGSGDEQYF. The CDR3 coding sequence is TGTGCCAGCAGTTTAGGAAGCGGGAGTGGGGACGAGCAGTACTTC. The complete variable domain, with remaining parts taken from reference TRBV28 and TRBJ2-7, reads DVKVTQSSRYLVKRTGEKVFLECVQDMDHENMFWYRQDPGLGLRLIYFSYDVKMKEKGDIPEGYSVSREKKERFSLILESASTNQTSMYLCASSLGSGSGDEQYFGPGTRLTVT.

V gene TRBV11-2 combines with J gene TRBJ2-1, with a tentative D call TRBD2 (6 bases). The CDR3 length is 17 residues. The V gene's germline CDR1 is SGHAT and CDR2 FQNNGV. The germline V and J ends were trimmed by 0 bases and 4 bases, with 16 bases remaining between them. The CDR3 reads CASSLDIVGEAYNEQFF. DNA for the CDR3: TGTGCCAGCAGCTTAGATATCGTCGGGGAGGCATACAATGAGCAGTTCTTC.

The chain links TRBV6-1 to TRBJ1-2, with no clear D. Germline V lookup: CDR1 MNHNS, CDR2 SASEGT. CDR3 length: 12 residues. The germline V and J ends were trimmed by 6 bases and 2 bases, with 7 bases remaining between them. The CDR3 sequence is CASRMDNYGYTF. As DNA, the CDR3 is TGTGCCAGCAGGATGGACAACTATGGCTACACCTTC.

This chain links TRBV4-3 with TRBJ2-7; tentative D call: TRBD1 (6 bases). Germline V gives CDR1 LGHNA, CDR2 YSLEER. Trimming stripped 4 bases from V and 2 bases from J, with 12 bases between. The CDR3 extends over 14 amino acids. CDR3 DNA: TGCGCCAGCAGCCCATTGCAGGGGCCCTACGAGCAGTACTTC. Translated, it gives CASSPLQGPYEQYF.

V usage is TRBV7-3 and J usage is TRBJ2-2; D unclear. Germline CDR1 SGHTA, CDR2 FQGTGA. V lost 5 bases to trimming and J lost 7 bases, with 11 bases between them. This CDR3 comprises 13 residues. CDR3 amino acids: CASSLGDGGELFF. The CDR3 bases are TGTGCCAGCAGCCTTGGGGATGGCGGGGAGCTGTTTTTT.

CDR3 DNA: TGTGCCAGCAGCTTAGATCTTCGCGCAGGGGCTTCGGCCAAAAACATTCAGTACTTC. It codes for CASSLDLRAGASAKNIQYF. V gene TRBV7-9 combines with J gene TRBJ2-4, with TRBD1 as a possible D gene (6 bases). V dropped 1 base and J dropped 1 base, with 20 bases sitting between them. Germline V gene sequence: CDR1 SEHNR, CDR2 FQNEAQ (reference sequence). There are 19 residues in the CDR3. The full variable domain, in which reference TRBV7-9 and TRBJ2-4 provide the parts outside the CDR3, is DTGVSQNPRHKITKRGQNVTFRCDPISEHNRLYWYRQTLGQGPEFLTYFQNEAQLEKSRLLSDRFSAERPKGSFSTLEIQRTEQGDSAMYLCASSLDLRAGASAKNIQYFGAGTRLSVL.

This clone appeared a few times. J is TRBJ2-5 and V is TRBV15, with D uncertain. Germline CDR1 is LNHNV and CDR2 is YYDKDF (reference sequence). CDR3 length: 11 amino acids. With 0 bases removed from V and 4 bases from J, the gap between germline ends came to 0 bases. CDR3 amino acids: CATSREETQYF. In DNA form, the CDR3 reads TGTGCCACCAGCAGAGAAGAGACCCAGTACTTC.

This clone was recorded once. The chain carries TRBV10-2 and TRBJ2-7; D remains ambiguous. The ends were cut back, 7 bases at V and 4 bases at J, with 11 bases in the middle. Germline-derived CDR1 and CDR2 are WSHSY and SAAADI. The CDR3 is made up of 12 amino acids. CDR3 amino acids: CASTSMRYEQYF. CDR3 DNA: TGCGCCAGCACTTCCATGCGATACGAGCAGTACTTC.

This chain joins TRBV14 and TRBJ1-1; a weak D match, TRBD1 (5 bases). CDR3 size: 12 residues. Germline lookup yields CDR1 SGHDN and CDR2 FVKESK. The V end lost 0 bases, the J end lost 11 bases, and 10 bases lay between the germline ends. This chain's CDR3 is CASSQEGPQAFF. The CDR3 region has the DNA TGTGCCAGCAGCCAAGAGGGACCCCAGGCTTTCTTT.

The CDR3 spells CSALEGEQYF. CDR3 nucleotides: TGCAGCGCCCTTGAGGGGGAGCAGTACTTC. The chain joins TRBV29-1 to TRBJ2-7; D assignment may be TRBD1 or TRBD2 (5 bases each). Germline V gene sequence: CDR1 SQVTM, CDR2 ANQGSEA. V shed 7 bases and J shed 7 bases, with 11 bases lying between them. The CDR3 runs 10 residues.

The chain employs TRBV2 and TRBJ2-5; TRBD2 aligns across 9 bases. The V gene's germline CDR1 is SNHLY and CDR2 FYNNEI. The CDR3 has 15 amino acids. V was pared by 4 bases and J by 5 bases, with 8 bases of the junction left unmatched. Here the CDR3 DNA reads TGTGCCAGCAGTGGTATAGCGGGAGAGTATGAGACCCAGTACTTC. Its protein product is CASSGIAGEYETQYF.